Included here is one T cell receptor (beta chain) sequence, with context. Produced via immunoSEQ multiplex PCR; TCRdb's table is partial and in-frame only. Counted here are 310,000 or so clones, 70% to 90% occurring once; the ten biggest clones make up approximately 2%. The data are from a study of blood T cell repertoires in COVID-19. Germline V CDR1 and CDR2: SQVTM, ANQGSEA. With V trimmed by 6 bases and J by 3 bases, 5 bases remained unmatched. CDR3 length: 13 residues. Sequenced: peripheral blood. The rearrangement joins TRBV29-1 to TRBJ2-7, with 10 bases identical to TRBD1. This receptor was taken from a young woman who had recovered from COVID-19. CDR3 loop: CSVEWDRGYEQYF. The CDR3 DNA sequence: TGCAGCGTCGAATGGGACAGGGGCTACGAGCAGTACTTC.